What follows are 10 T cell receptor beta chains derived from one specimen sequenced in a study of cytomegalovirus exposure and HLA in healthy donors. With 60 Vbeta and 13 Jbeta primers, the PCR was carried out. TCRdb's table, derived via immunoSEQ multiplex PCR, lists solely in-frame clones and lacks some. The sample includes a few hundred thousand clones, 70% to 90% seen only once; the top ten take around 3%. The source material was PBMCs. These receptors were obtained from a young man in good health and CMV-seronegative.

This rearrangement joins TRBV7-8 to TRBJ2-2; TRBD2 aligns across 13 bases. CDR1 and CDR2 from the germline V gene are SGHVS and FQNEAQ. After removal of 5 bases from V and 7 bases from J, the junction contained 7 bases not matched to a gene. The CDR3 runs to 16 residues. The CDR3 loop is CASSPRTSGGGGELFF. The DNA of the CDR3 is TGTGCCAGCAGCCCTAGGACTAGCGGGGGAGGCGGGGAGCTGTTTTTT.

The chain couples TRBV14 to TRBJ1-6; the D is unclear. The CDR3 sequence is 16 residues long. Germline values: CDR1 SGHDN, CDR2 FVKESK. Trimming cost V 1 base and J 10 bases, with 17 bases left between them. The CDR3 here is CASSQGRSRLGSPLHF. CDR3 nucleotide sequence: TGTGCCAGCAGCCAAGGTCGCTCGAGGCTTGGATCACCCCTCCACTTT.

The J gene is TRBJ1-2, the V gene TRBV6-5; no reliable D call. Trimming pared 6 bases from V and 8 bases from J, leaving 22 bases between. Per the germline V gene, CDR1 is MNHEY and CDR2 is SVGAGI. The CDR3 loop spans 15 amino acids. The CDR3 sequence: CASSPDWLSMLGYTF. The CDR3 nucleotides read TGTGCCAGCAGCCCTGACTGGCTATCTATGTTGGGCTACACCTTC.

This chain joins TRBV6-5 and TRBJ1-2, with D uncertain. Germline V lookup: CDR1 MNHEY, CDR2 SVGAGI. V shed 4 bases and J shed 4 bases, with 13 bases lying between them. The length of the CDR3 is 14 residues. The CDR3 DNA reads TGTGCCAGCAGTTCCCTTGGCCGCAGCTATGGCTACACCTTC. Protein product: CASSSLGRSYGYTF.

The chain couples TRBV4-1 to TRBJ2-4; D gene ambiguous. V dropped 0 bases and J dropped 0 bases, with 9 bases sitting between them. Per the germline V gene, CDR1 is MGHRA and CDR2 is YSYEKL. The CDR3 loop spans 16 amino acids. For the CDR3, the DNA is TGCGCCAGCAGCCAAGACCAGGTATTAGCCAAAAACATTCAGTACTTC. This gives the protein CASSQDQVLAKNIQYF.

The rearrangement joins TRBV19 to TRBJ1-2; TRBD1 matches at 8 bases. The V gene's germline CDR1 is LNHDA and CDR2 SQIVND (reference sequence). The CDR3 is 14 residues long. V dropped 1 base and J dropped 2; count of bases not matched to a gene: 0. CDR3 amino acids: CASSIGTGNYGYTF. The CDR3 region has the DNA TGTGCCAGTAGTATAGGGACAGGGAACTATGGCTACACCTTC. Supplemented by reference TRBV19 and TRBJ1-2, the full variable domain reads DGGITQSPKYLFRKEGQNVTLSCEQNLNHDAMYWYRQDPGQGLRLIYYSQIVNDFQKGDIAEGYSVSREKKESFPLTVTSAQKNPTAFYLCASSIGTGNYGYTFGSGTRLTVV.

The CDR3 DNA reads as TGTGCCAGCAGCCTTTCCCCCTCGGGGCGGGGGGACACAGATACGCAGTATTTT. This encodes CASSLSPSGRGDTDTQYF. V gene TRBV7-3 combines with J gene TRBJ2-3; 8 bases fit TRBD2. The germline V gene has CDR1 SGHTA and CDR2 FQGTGA. V gave up 5 bases and J gave up 2 bases; unmatched junction bases: 15. The CDR3 extends over 18 amino acids.

V gene TRBV5-1 combines with J gene TRBJ1-2, with 9 nucleotides matching TRBD1. Looked up from germline, CDR1 is SGHRS and CDR2 is YFSETQ. The CDR3 loop spans 15 amino acids. J lost 2 bases, V lost 1 base, and 3 bases had no gene match. The DNA of the CDR3 is TGCGCCAGCAGCTTGATAGGGACAGGGAACTATGGCTACACCTTC. Translating it yields CASSLIGTGNYGYTF.

The CDR3 DNA reads as TGTGCCGGGCCGGGGGTAGTGGTGAACACTGAAGCTTTCTTT. Encoded protein: CAGPGVVVNTEAFF. The chain couples TRBV2 to TRBJ1-1; tentatively, D is TRBD1 (5 bases). Deletions cut 11 bases from V and 0 bases from J, with 16 bases between. The CDR3 has 14 amino acids. Germline V gives CDR1 SNHLY, CDR2 FYNNEI.

The chain has TRBV11-2 and TRBJ2-5, with TRBD2 matching 7 bases. This CDR3 comprises 16 residues. Trimming removed 5 bases from V and 0 bases from J; junction bases left unmatched: 9. The germline gives CDR1 SGHAT, CDR2 FQNNGV. For the CDR3, the DNA is TGTGCCAGCAGCCTCACTTTCGGGGGGAACCAAGAGACCCAGTACTTC. It is translated as CASSLTFGGNQETQYF.